This TCR beta chain was identified during a study of long-term antiretroviral therapy in people with HIV. This was the immunoSEQ v3.0 assay at survey level. Per-sample TRB depth target: about 40,000-55,000 T-cell genomes. Data came from immunoSEQ multiplex PCR; TCRdb stores just in-frame clones and leaves some out. The repertoire holds 35,000 to 50,000 clones, with 86% as singletons. Germline V gene lookup returns CDR1 SGHKS and CDR2 YYEKEE (reference sequence). This CDR3 is built from 15 residues. Trimming left V 3 bases short and J 2 bases short, with 12 bases between. The chain joins TRBV5-5 to TRBJ1-3; TRBD1 might be the D (6 bases). This sample comprised unsorted PBMCs, obtained 0.1 years before starting antiretroviral therapy. This clonotype was obtained from a woman between 50 and 59 years old with HIV. CDR3 residues: CASSSAGETGNTIYF. The CDR3 DNA reads as TGTGCCAGCAGCTCGGCAGGGGAGACTGGAAACACCATATATTTT.